This T cell receptor beta chain emerged from a study of T cell responses to AZD1222 COVID-19 vaccine. Study overall: Pooling covered second doses at about 4 or about 12 weeks.

As regards this clone: No antigen is known for it.

Generated by immunoSEQ multiplex PCR, the TCRdb table keeps only in-frame clones and is missing some. The sample yields roughly 140,000 clones, about 87% seen once. Study results and caveats: Vaccine-related CD4 TCRs covered spike, predominating at 160-218 and 743-854. At study baseline, merely six AZD1222 recipients were seropositive. Without day 14 samples, only post-peak T cell repertoires were studied.

Trimming removed 4 bases from V and 1 base from J; junction bases left unmatched: 4. This CDR3 contains 15 residues. Per germline, CDR1 MGHRA and CDR2 YSYEKL. This clonotype was sampled from an adult in good health. Sequencing used peripheral blood, obtained on day 0 of AZD1222 vaccination. The rearrangement links TRBV4-1 to TRBJ2-7, with 10 bases lining up with TRBD2. The CDR3 is CASSPYSGGSYEQYF. The CDR3 DNA sequence: TGCGCCAGCAGCCCTTATAGCGGGGGGTCCTACGAGCAGTACTTC.